Below, one T cell receptor beta chain is given with its context. TCRdb's table, derived via immunoSEQ multiplex PCR, lists solely in-frame clones and lacks some. The data show some 150,000 clones, about 80% seen once. The CDR3 contains 14 residues. CDR1 is SNHLY and CDR2 is FYNNEI in the germline V gene. V lost 5 bases, J lost 3 bases, and 3 bases stayed unmatched. These data come from a study of blood T cell repertoires in COVID-19. Study overall: Italy, Spain and the United States were the sources of the convalescent and acute COVID-19 samples. The cDNA or gDNA used as material had been derived from T cells, B-cell-depleted T cells, or PBMCs.

The source is a human donor with acute or convalescent COVID-19. The donor label of this sample is uncertain. This chain links TRBV2 with TRBJ1-4, with TRBD1 identical over 7 bases. Sequences were obtained from peripheral blood. The chain's CDR3 is CASSPGQSNEKLFF. CDR3 coding DNA: TGTGCCAGCAGTCCGGGACAGTCTAATGAAAAACTGTTTTTT.